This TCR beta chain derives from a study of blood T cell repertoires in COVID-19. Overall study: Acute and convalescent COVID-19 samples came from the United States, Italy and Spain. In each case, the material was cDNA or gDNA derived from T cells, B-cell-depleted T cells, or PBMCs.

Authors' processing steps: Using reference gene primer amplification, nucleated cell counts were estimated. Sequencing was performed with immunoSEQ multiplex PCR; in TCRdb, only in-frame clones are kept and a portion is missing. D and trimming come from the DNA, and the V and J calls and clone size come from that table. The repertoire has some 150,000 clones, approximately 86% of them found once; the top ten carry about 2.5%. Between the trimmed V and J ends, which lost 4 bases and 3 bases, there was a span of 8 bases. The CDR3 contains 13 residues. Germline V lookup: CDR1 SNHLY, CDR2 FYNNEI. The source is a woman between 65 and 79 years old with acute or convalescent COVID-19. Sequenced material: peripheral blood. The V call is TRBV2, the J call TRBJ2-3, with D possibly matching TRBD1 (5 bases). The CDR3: CASSGQGTDTQYF. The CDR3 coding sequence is TGTGCCAGCAGTGGGCAGGGAACAGATACGCAGTATTTT.